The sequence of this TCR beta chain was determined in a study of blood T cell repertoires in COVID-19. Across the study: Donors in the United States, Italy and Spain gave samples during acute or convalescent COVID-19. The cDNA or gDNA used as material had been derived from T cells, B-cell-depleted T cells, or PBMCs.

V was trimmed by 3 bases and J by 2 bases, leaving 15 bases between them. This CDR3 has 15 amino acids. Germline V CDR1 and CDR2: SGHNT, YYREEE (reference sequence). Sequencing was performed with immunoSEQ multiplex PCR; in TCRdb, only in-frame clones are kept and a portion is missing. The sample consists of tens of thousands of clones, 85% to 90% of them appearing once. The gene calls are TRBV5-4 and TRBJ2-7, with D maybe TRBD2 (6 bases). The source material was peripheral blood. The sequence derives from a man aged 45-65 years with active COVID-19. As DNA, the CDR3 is TGTGCCAGCAGCTCGGCGGCGGGGAGAACCTACGAGCAGTACTTC. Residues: CASSSAAGRTYEQYF.